The rows below give T cell receptor beta chains drawn from one sample of a study of PD-L1 blockade in urothelial cancer. Sequencing used immunoSEQ multiplex PCR; TCRdb keeps in-frame clones, though not all of them. The table lists tens of thousands of clones, roughly 82% of them singletons, with 4.5% in the top ten. The sequenced sample was PBMCs, obtained around atezolizumab (anti-PD-L1) treatment. The receptors shown here come from a man between 70 and 80 years old with urothelial cancer. Both conserved end residues are part of each CDR3. A D gene is named only where the DNA matches it firmly. Expanded clones are given a class, and other clones once, few, many or no size at all.

d_call clone_size j_call v_call cdr3_nt cdr3_aa
- - TRBJ1-1 TRBV19 TGTGCCAGTAGTAGAGAAGAGGCTCTGGAAGCTTTCTTT CASSREEALEAFF
- - TRBJ1-1 TRBV11-2 TGTGCCAGCAGCTTAGTACTAGGTATGAACACTGAAGCTTTCTTT CASSLVLGMNTEAFF
TRBD2 - TRBJ2-3 TRBV11-2 TGTGCCAGCAGCTTAAGGCTAGCGGACACAGATACGCAGTATTTT CASSLRLADTDTQYF
- - TRBJ1-2 TRBV28 TGTGCCAGCAGTCCGCCGACAGGAGATATCTATGGCTACACCTTC CASSPPTGDIYGYTF
TRBD2 - TRBJ2-5 TRBV5-1 TGCGCCAGCAGCCTTGGACTAGCGGAATTACAAGAGACCCAGTACTTC CASSLGLAELQETQYF
- - TRBJ2-5 TRBV25-1 TGTGCCAGCAGTGAAGGGGCGATTTACCAAGAGACCCAGTACTTC CASSEGAIYQETQYF
- - TRBJ2-3 TRBV7-9 TGTGCCAGCAGCCCTCGGACAGAGAGCACAGATACGCAGTATTTT CASSPRTESTDTQYF
TRBD1 few TRBJ1-4 TRBV5-1 TGCGCCAGCAGCGACGGACAGGGGAGTGAAAAACTGTTTTTT CASSDGQGSEKLFF
TRBD1 - TRBJ1-4 TRBV2 TGTGCCAGCAGGGGGACAGGGGGTGAAAAACTGTTTTTT CASRGTGGEKLFF
TRBD2 few TRBJ2-7 TRBV12-5 TGTGCTAGTGGTCCAACCCGTCTAGCGGGAGCCTCCTACGAGCAGTACTTC CASGPTRLAGASYEQYF
- - TRBJ2-7 TRBV6-6 TGTGCCGGGGGGGCCGGTAACGAGCAGTACTTC CAGGAGNEQYF
- - TRBJ2-3 TRBV7-2 TGTGCCAGCAGCTTAGCGAGAAGCACAGATACGCAGTATTTT CASSLARSTDTQYF
TRBD2 - TRBJ2-1 TRBV7-9 TGTGCCAGCAGGCCCGTCAGGCTAGCGGCTCTACAGCAGTTCTTC CASRPVRLAALQQFF
TRBD2 - TRBJ2-5 TRBV27 TGTGCCAGCAGTCCTCAAGCGGGAAATGAGGAGACCCAGTACTTC CASSPQAGNEETQYF
TRBD2 once TRBJ2-1 TRBV7-3 TGTGCCAGCAGCAATAGCGGGAGGGCCTCCGGTGAGCAGTTCTTC CASSNSGRASGEQFF
TRBD1 - TRBJ2-7 TRBV10-1 TGCGCCAGCAGTTCGGACAGGGGGAAAGGAGAGCAGTACTTC CASSSDRGKGEQYF
TRBD2 - TRBJ2-7 TRBV7-2 TGTGCCAGCAGCTTAACCCTAGCGGCCGCGGAGCAGTACTTC CASSLTLAAAEQYF
TRBD1 - TRBJ1-2 TRBV6-5 TGTGCCACGTCACAGGGGGCGCATGGCTACACCTTC CATSQGAHGYTF
TRBD1 - TRBJ2-7 TRBV7-9 TGTGCCAGCAGCCCGTGGACAGGGGGCACATACGAGCAGTACTTC CASSPWTGGTYEQYF
- few TRBJ1-2 TRBV10-3 TGTGCCATCAGTGAGTCAGAGGCAGGGCCTGGCTACACCTTC CAISESEAGPGYTF
TRBD1 - TRBJ2-1 TRBV5-1 TGCGCCAGCAGCCCAGGGGGGACAGGGGACTACAATGAGCAGTTCTTC CASSPGGTGDYNEQFF
TRBD1 few TRBJ1-3 TRBV10-1 TGCGCCAGCAGTAGGACAGGATCTGGAAACACCATATATTTT CASSRTGSGNTIYF
- once TRBJ2-3 TRBV5-1 TGCGCCAGCAGCTTGAGCATTTCTAGCACAGATACGCAGTATTTT CASSLSISSTDTQYF
TRBD2 few TRBJ2-1 TRBV13 TGTGCCAGCAGCTCGGGACTAGCGGGCCAAAGATACAATGAGCAGTTCTTC CASSSGLAGQRYNEQFF
TRBD2 once TRBJ2-1 TRBV2 TGTGCCAGCAGTGACCCCGGGACTAGCGGGAGATCGTGGAATGAGCAGTTCTTC CASSDPGTSGRSWNEQFF
TRBD1 once TRBJ2-3 TRBV6-5 TGTGCCAGCAGGGACAGGCCGAGCACAGATACGCAGTATTTT CASRDRPSTDTQYF
TRBD2 - TRBJ2-7 TRBV28 TGTGCCAGCGGGAGGGGAGGGTCCTACGAGCAGTACTTC CASGRGGSYEQYF
- once TRBJ1-2 TRBV2 TGTGCCAGCAGTGAGTACAGGGTGGATGGCTACACCTTC CASSEYRVDGYTF
- - TRBJ1-2 TRBV29-1 TGCAGCGTTGAAGATCCGACTTATGGCTACACCTTC CSVEDPTYGYTF
TRBD1 - TRBJ2-1 TRBV19 TGTGCCAGTAGTCCGCTAAGGGACAGGGGAGAGAATGAGCAGTTCTTC CASSPLRDRGENEQFF
- - TRBJ1-1 TRBV6-5 TGTGCCAGCAGCAGGGGTGGCACTGAAGCTTTCTTT CASSRGGTEAFF
- few TRBJ2-2 TRBV7-9 TGTGCCAGCAGCCCCGAGCCGGGGGGCCCTAACACCGGGGAGCTGTTTTTT CASSPEPGGPNTGELFF
TRBD1 few TRBJ2-5 TRBV6-6 TGTGCCAGCAGCCCGGACAGGGTTAAGACCCAGTACTTC CASSPDRVKTQYF
- - TRBJ1-1 TRBV7-2 TGTGCCAGCAGCCCAACGAGCAACACTGAAGCTTTCTTT CASSPTSNTEAFF
TRBD1 once TRBJ1-2 TRBV18 TGTGCCAGCTCGCGGGGACAGGGATACTATGGCTACACCTTC CASSRGQGYYGYTF
TRBD2 - TRBJ2-2 TRBV5-1 TGCGCCAGCAGCTTTAGGGGACTAGTAACCGGGGAGCTGTTTTTT CASSFRGLVTGELFF
TRBD2 - TRBJ2-5 TRBV11-2 TGTGCCAGCAGCTCCGTAGCGGGATTTAGGGAGACCCAGTACTTC CASSSVAGFRETQYF
- - TRBJ2-1 TRBV7-9 TGTGCCAGCAGCCTCAGTCCCCTTCCCTCCTACAATGAGCAGTTCTTC CASSLSPLPSYNEQFF
TRBD1 - TRBJ1-1 TRBV9 TGTGCCAGCAGCTCCGACAGGGCCGAGGACACTGAAGCTTTCTTT CASSSDRAEDTEAFF
- once TRBJ2-5 TRBV30 TGTGCCTGGAGTACCCGAGGTCAAGAGACCCAGTACTTC CAWSTRGQETQYF
TRBD2 once TRBJ2-7 TRBV7-2 TGTGCCAGCAGCCCCACGCTAGCGGGAGACGAGCAGTACTTC CASSPTLAGDEQYF
TRBD2 few TRBJ2-2 TRBV7-6 TGTGCCAGCAGCAATAGCGGGATGGGGACCGGGGAGCTGTTTTTT CASSNSGMGTGELFF